These 3 T cell receptor beta chains were all obtained from the same sample, sequenced in a study of blood T cell repertoires in COVID-19. Sequencing was performed with immunoSEQ multiplex PCR; in TCRdb, only in-frame clones are kept and a portion is missing. The profile shows roughly 320,000 clones, more than 75% of them singletons. The sample consisted of peripheral blood. The receptor set was obtained from a man in his sixties or seventies with acute or convalescent COVID-19.

The chain recombines TRBV7-8 with TRBJ2-3; TRBD2 matches 11 bases. CDR1 SGHVS and CDR2 FQNEAQ come from the germline V gene. J gave up 2 bases and V 6 bases, and 4 bases lay outside the gene matches. The length of the CDR3 is 15 residues. As DNA, the CDR3 is TGTGCCAGCAGGACTAGCGGGATCTTCACAGATACGCAGTATTTT. It specifies CASRTSGIFTDTQYF.

The chain has TRBV5-1 and TRBJ2-2; D gene unclear. The V gene lost 1 base and the J gene lost 5 bases, with 18 bases spanning the gap. The CDR3 has 17 amino acids. In germline, CDR1 is SGHRS, CDR2 YFSETQ. The CDR3 region has the DNA TGCGCCAGCAGCTTGATCATTGGGCAGCTTCGGACCGGGGAGCTGTTTTTT. This sequence encodes CASSLIIGQLRTGELFF.

J is TRBJ1-2 and V is TRBV2; D gene ambiguous. This CDR3 is built from 15 residues. With 2 bases removed from V and 0 bases from J, the gap between germline ends came to 10 bases. The germline gives CDR1 SNHLY, CDR2 FYNNEI. CDR3 sequence: CASSEWEDTNYGYTF. In DNA, the CDR3 is TGTGCCAGCAGTGAATGGGAGGATACTAACTATGGCTACACCTTC. Full variable domain (missing parts from reference TRBV2 and TRBJ1-2): EPEVTQTPSHQVTQMGQEVILRCVPISNHLYFYWYRQILGQKVEFLVSFYNNEISEKSEIFDDQFSVERPDGSNFTLKIRSTKLEDSAMYFCASSEWEDTNYGYTFGSGTRLTVV.